Shown below are 18 T cell receptor beta chains from a single sample sequenced in a study of beta chain features in type 1 diabetes. No antigen has been identified for these receptors. General study findings and limits: Shortening that was moderate but significant affected the TCRB CDR3s of Type 1 diabetes patients in all four CD4+ subsets.

Reverse transcription of all isolated RNA meant that expressed TCRB transcripts were sequenced. Libraries were prepared by immunoSEQ multiplex PCR; TCRdb keeps only in-frame clonotypes and omits some of them. Of approximately 150,000 clones detected, over 55% appear once; the ten largest clones hold 0.08% to 0.1%. The sequencing sample was made of naive CD4+ T cells from blood. All receptors derive from a man aged 30-40 years with type 1 diabetes.

This chain joins TRBV29-1 and TRBJ2-1; TRBD1 matches at 8 bases. This CDR3 has 16 residues. The V gene's germline CDR1 is SQVTM and CDR2 ANQGSEA. The ends lost 3 bases at V and 0 bases at J; junction bases unmatched: 7. DNA of the CDR3: TGCAGCGTTGATTTTGGACAGGGCGGCTCCTACAATGAGCAGTTCTTC. Translation gives CSVDFGQGGSYNEQFF.

This clone has only a few counts. This chain uses TRBV5-1 with TRBJ2-7, with D possibly TRBD1 on 6 matching bases. From germline, CDR1 is SGHRS and CDR2 YFSETQ. The V end was cut by 7 bases, the J end by 0 bases, with 11 bases between. The CDR3 length is 13 residues. The CDR3 DNA follows: TGCGCCAGCCGACAGGAAAACTCCTACGAGCAGTACTTC. Protein sequence: CASRQENSYEQYF.

The rearrangement links TRBV7-9 to TRBJ2-5; D is perhaps TRBD1 (6 bases). Germline CDR1 reads SEHNR; CDR2 reads FQNEAQ (reference sequence). Trimming took 4 bases from V and 4 from J, leaving 16 bases between them. CDR3 length equals 15 residues. The CDR3 coding sequence is TGTGCCAGCAGCTCCGCCACAGGGAGTGGAGAGACCCAGTACTTC. Its translation: CASSSATGSGETQYF.

This clone appeared once. The chain is built from TRBV27 and TRBJ2-1; tentatively, D is TRBD1 (5 bases). The V gene lost 6 bases and the J gene lost 2 bases, with 14 bases spanning the gap. CDR3 size: 15 residues. The germline gives CDR1 MNHEY, CDR2 SMNVEV (reference sequence). The CDR3, as DNA: TGTGCCAGCAGCTTTACGCAGGGAACCTACAATGAGCAGTTCTTC. Amino acids: CASSFTQGTYNEQFF.

The chain links TRBV5-1 to TRBJ1-4, with 7 bases identical to TRBD1. Trimming removed 4 bases from V and 5 bases from J; junction bases left unmatched: 5. The CDR3 is 14 amino acids. Germline V gene data show CDR1 as SGHRS and CDR2 as YFSETQ. The CDR3 DNA is TGCGCCAGCAGCCGTCCGGGACAGAATGAAAAACTGTTTTTT. Translating gives CASSRPGQNEKLFF. Variable domain in full (rest from reference TRBV5-1 and TRBJ1-4): KAGVTQTPRYLIKTRGQQVTLSCSPISGHRSVSWYQQTPGQGLQFLFEYFSETQRNKGNFPGRFSGRQFSNSRSEMNVSTLELGDSALYLCASSRPGQNEKLFFGSGTQLSVL.

The rearrangement joins TRBV5-1 to TRBJ2-4; 8 bases fit TRBD1. This CDR3 is 14 amino acids long. Germline values: CDR1 SGHRS, CDR2 YFSETQ. With 4 bases clipped from V and 7 bases from J, the junction kept 7 bases outside the gene matches. This CDR3 is CASSLGQVENIQYF. The CDR3 nucleotides read TGCGCCAGCAGCCTGGGACAGGTAGAGAACATTCAGTACTTC.

This clone was recorded once. This chain connects TRBV10-3 to TRBJ2-5, with 8 nucleotides matching TRBD2. The CDR3 extends over 14 amino acids. Germline V lookup: CDR1 ENHRY, CDR2 SYGVKD. J lost 9 bases, V lost 4 bases, and 10 bases had no gene match. The CDR3 region is CAISVSLGGEPQYF. The CDR3 DNA sequence: TGTGCCATCAGTGTCTCCCTCGGGGGGGAGCCCCAGTACTTC.

The chain joins TRBV2 to TRBJ1-6, with D perhaps TRBD1 (5 bases). V was trimmed by 5 bases and J by 9 bases, leaving 17 bases between them. Germline lookup yields CDR1 SNHLY and CDR2 FYNNEI. The CDR3 is 15 residues long. The chain's CDR3 is CASSTPGGASSPLHF. The DNA of the CDR3 is TGTGCCAGCAGTACACCAGGAGGGGCGAGTTCACCCCTCCACTTT.

This clone has just a few counts. The chain is built from TRBV4-1 and TRBJ2-6; D unresolved. Germline CDR1 and CDR2: MGHRA and YSYEKL. The V end lost 0 bases, the J end lost 2 bases, and 8 bases lay between the germline ends. CDR3 length equals 16 residues. CDR3: CASSQEGLPGANVLTF. The CDR3, as DNA: TGCGCCAGCAGCCAAGAGGGCCTACCTGGGGCCAACGTCCTGACTTTC.

V gene TRBV30 combines with J gene TRBJ2-5, with D possibly TRBD1 on 6 matching bases. This CDR3 has 14 residues. Germline lookup yields CDR1 GTSNPN and CDR2 SVGIG (reference sequence). The germline V and J ends were trimmed by 2 bases and 3 bases, with 13 bases remaining between them. The CDR3 nucleotides read TGTGCCTGGAGTCTGGTAGGGGGTGAAGAGACCCAGTACTTC. Its translation is CAWSLVGGEETQYF.

The V call is TRBV11-2, the J call TRBJ2-4; D is uncertain. CDR3 length: 15 residues. V dropped 5 bases and J dropped 0 bases, with 11 bases sitting between them. From germline, CDR1 is SGHAT and CDR2 FQNNGV. The chain's CDR3 is CASSPIVRAKNIQYF. DNA for the CDR3: TGTGCCAGCAGCCCCATCGTTCGAGCCAAAAACATTCAGTACTTC.

This rearrangement joins TRBV30 to TRBJ2-6; D possibly corresponds to TRBD1 (5 bases). V dropped 5 bases and J dropped 10 bases, with 15 bases sitting between them. This CDR3 contains 13 residues. Germline-derived CDR1 and CDR2 are GTSNPN and SVGIG (reference sequence). CDR3 amino acids: CAWCPPGWNVLTF. The CDR3, as DNA: TGTGCCTGGTGTCCCCCAGGGTGGAACGTCCTGACTTTC.

V and J are TRBV23-1 and TRBJ2-6, with D possibly matching TRBD1 (5 bases). TRBV23-1 is filed as an ORF, its function uncertain. Trimming cost V 6 bases and J 0 bases, with 15 bases left between them. The CDR3 loop spans 17 amino acids. Here the CDR3 DNA reads TGCGCCAGCAGCCTGACGGACATCATCTCTGGGGCCAACGTCCTGACTTTC. Its translation is CASSLTDIISGANVLTF.

A few counts support this clone. The chain recombines TRBV18 with TRBJ1-5, with D unclear. Germline V gives CDR1 KGHSH, CDR2 LQKENI. This CDR3 contains 13 residues. Trimming took 3 bases from V and 1 from J, leaving 4 bases between them. The CDR3 coding sequence is TGTGCCAGCTCACCGGACAGCAATCAGCCCCAGCATTTT. As protein: CASSPDSNQPQHF.

This clone was observed a handful of times. This chain uses TRBV29-1 with TRBJ1-4; D is ambiguous. This CDR3 is built from 12 residues. The V and J ends lost 6 bases and 4 bases respectively, with 9 bases between them. Germline CDR1 reads SQVTM; CDR2 reads ANQGSEA. In DNA, the CDR3 is TGCAGCGTGCGGCGGTATAATGAAAAACTGTTTTTT. As protein: CSVRRYNEKLFF.

The chain has TRBV7-9 and TRBJ1-6, with 8 bases matching TRBD1. CDR3 length equals 14 residues. Germline assignment: CDR1 SEHNR and CDR2 FQNEAQ (reference sequence). The trim removed 1 base at V and 10 bases at J, leaving 3 bases unmatched. The CDR3 is CASSLETGASPLHF. DNA for the CDR3: TGTGCCAGCAGCTTAGAGACAGGGGCATCACCCCTCCACTTT. The whole variable domain, remainder taken from reference TRBV7-9 and TRBJ1-6, is DTGVSQNPRHKITKRGQNVTFRCDPISEHNRLYWYRQTLGQGPEFLTYFQNEAQLEKSRLLSDRFSAERPKGSFSTLEIQRTEQGDSAMYLCASSLETGASPLHFGNGTRLTVT.

The chain has TRBV7-2 and TRBJ2-3; TRBD2 matches 14 bases. The CDR3 runs to 15 residues. CDR1 SGHTA and CDR2 FQGNSA come from the germline V gene. The V and J ends lost 5 bases and 4 bases, in that order; junction bases with no gene match: 2. CDR3 bases: TGTGCCAGCAGCACGGGACTAGCGGGGGCAGATACGCAGTATTTT. Amino acid sequence: CASSTGLAGADTQYF.

This sequence joins TRBV7-2 and TRBJ1-6; D perhaps matches TRBD1 (6 bases). V was shortened by 5 bases and J by 6 bases, with 14 bases between the two germline ends. The germline gives CDR1 SGHTA, CDR2 FQGNSA. The CDR3 loop spans 15 amino acids. CDR3 in DNA: TGTGCCAGCAGCCCGATTGGAGGGGGTAATTCACCCCTCCACTTT. Its protein product is CASSPIGGGNSPLHF.